The 3 T cell receptor beta chains below all came from one sample that was sequenced in a study of spatial heterogeneity in lung cancer (dated by TCRdb to between 2018 and 2021). Libraries were prepared through 5' RACE. TCRdb shows the sequencer as NextSeq 500. TCRdb handled the public reads itself, with Q25 trimming in fastp and clone calling in MiXCR, and kept productive beta chains. Each CDR3 protein gets just one entry, which takes the most common genes and DNA from the rows behind it. This sample has around 26,000 distinct CDR3 sequences in its table, and about 7% of those were observed once. Approximately 14% of the sample comes from the top ten. Explained via the paper, the time point label denotes: sample taken at primary tumor resection. Sequenced here: PBMCs, sampled at surgery. All receptors come from a male donor with early-stage non-small cell lung cancer.

This clonotype showed up many times. The chain links TRBV20-1 to TRBJ2-5; D is ambiguous. V was pared by 7 bases and J by 1 base, with 4 bases between. This CDR3 is 10 amino acids long. Germline values: CDR1 DFQATT, CDR2 SNEGSKA (reference sequence). The CDR3 spells CSVAQETQYF. CDR3 in DNA: TGCAGTGTGGCCCAAGAGACCCAGTACTTC.

The chain joins TRBV6-2 or TRBV6-3 to TRBJ2-1; possibly TRBD1 for D (5 bases). With 7 bases removed from V and 4 bases from J, the gap between germline ends came to 17 bases. Germline V gene lookup returns CDR1 MNHEY and CDR2 SVGEGT. The CDR3 covers 15 residues. CDR3 sequence (DNA): TGTGCCAGCACCGATCCAGGACACTCATACAATGAGCAGTTCTTC. Its translation: CASTDPGHSYNEQFF.

This clonotype appeared many times. V gene TRBV2 combines with J gene TRBJ2-7; 12 positions match TRBD1. Trimming took 6 bases from V and 4 from J; bases not matched to a gene: 13. From germline, CDR1 is SNHLY and CDR2 FYNNEI. The CDR3 sequence is 17 residues long. The CDR3 spells CASSHDGTGGQIYEQYV. The CDR3 DNA is TGTGCCAGCAGCCACGATGGGACAGGGGGCCAGATTTACGAGCAGTACGTC.